These 26 T cell receptor beta chains share one sample of origin, sequenced in a study of T cell responses to AZD1222 COVID-19 vaccine. Sequencing used immunoSEQ multiplex PCR; TCRdb keeps in-frame clones, though not all of them. This table holds more than 100,000 clones, about nine tenths found once. The material was peripheral blood, obtained on day 0 of AZD1222 vaccination. These receptors all come from an adult in good health.

The gene calls are TRBV5-1 and TRBJ2-1; 12 bases map to TRBD2. The CDR3 length is 16 residues. Germline lookup yields CDR1 SGHRS and CDR2 YFSETQ. Trimming at V came to 4 bases and at J to 10 bases, leaving 12 bases not matched to a gene. The CDR3 protein is CASSLWGTSGPEEQFF. CDR3 bases: TGCGCCAGCAGCCTTTGGGGGACTAGCGGGCCGGAGGAGCAGTTCTTC.

CDR3 bases: TGTGCCAGCGCCCCGGGAGTGCAGCCCCAGCATTTT. Translated: CASAPGVQPQHF. The chain has TRBV28 and TRBJ1-5; D is ambiguous. The CDR3 is 12 amino acids. Germline V CDR1 and CDR2: MDHEN, SYDVKM. Trimming pared 8 bases from V and 7 bases from J, leaving 12 bases between.

The V call is TRBV7-3, the J call TRBJ1-1, with TRBD1 identical over 7 bases. This CDR3 is 15 amino acids long. V shed 4 bases and J 5 bases; nucleotides not matched to a gene: 10. From germline, CDR1 is SGHTA and CDR2 FQGTGA. The CDR3 DNA sequence: TGTGCCAGCAGCTCCTCGGCAGGGGGTCAAACTGAAGCTTTCTTT. It is translated as CASSSSAGGQTEAFF. Looking up the rest from reference TRBV7-3 and TRBJ1-1 gives the full variable domain: GAGVSQTPSNKVTEKGKYVELRCDPISGHTALYWYRQSLGQGPEFLIYFQGTGAADDSGLPNDRFFAVRPEGSVSTLKIQRTERGDSAVYLCASSSSAGGQTEAFFGQGTRLTVV.

The genes are TRBV7-8 and TRBJ1-5; D call uncertain. CDR1 is SGHVS, CDR2 FQNEAQ, per germline. The V end lost 1 base, the J end lost 9 bases, and 16 bases lay between the germline ends. The CDR3 has 15 residues. CDR3 loop: CASSLDKTEGRPQHF. Here the CDR3 DNA reads TGTGCCAGCAGCTTAGATAAGACGGAGGGTCGGCCCCAGCATTTT.

This sequence joins TRBV4-1 and TRBJ2-1; TRBD2 is a possible D gene (6 bases). V gave up 3 bases and J gave up 0 bases, with 24 bases separating them. This CDR3 contains 20 residues. Per the germline V gene, CDR1 is MGHRA and CDR2 is YSYEKL. CDR3 in amino acids: CASSHIPGTPSRRSYNEQFF. The CDR3 nucleotides read TGCGCCAGCAGCCATATCCCCGGGACTCCTTCACGGCGCTCCTACAATGAGCAGTTCTTC.

This sequence joins TRBV7-9 and TRBJ1-1; the match to TRBD1 covers 9 bases. Germline V gives CDR1 SEHNR, CDR2 FQNEAQ (reference sequence). V trimming: 1 base; J trimming: 5 bases; junction bases outside the gene matches: 8. There are 16 residues in the CDR3. The CDR3 DNA sequence: TGTGCCAGCAGCTTAGTACCGGGACAGGGTCAGACTGAAGCTTTCTTT. It encodes CASSLVPGQGQTEAFF.

The CDR3 DNA is TGTGCCAGCAGCCCCCTAACCCTAGCGAAAACCTCCAATGAGCAGTTCTTC. It is translated as CASSPLTLAKTSNEQFF. The chain combines TRBV7-8 with TRBJ2-1; TRBD2 might be the D (6 bases). The CDR3 covers 17 residues. The V end was cut by 5 bases, the J end by 6 bases, with 23 bases between. Germline V gene lookup returns CDR1 SGHVS and CDR2 FQNEAQ.

The rearrangement uses TRBV6-2 or TRBV6-3 and TRBJ2-7; D uncertain. Trimming took 2 bases from V and 3 from J, leaving 5 bases between them. The CDR3 spans 12 residues. Germline CDR1 is MNHEY and CDR2 is SVGEGT. The CDR3 spells CASSYGRYEQYF. CDR3 in DNA: TGTGCCAGCAGTTACGGCCGCTACGAGCAGTACTTC.

The J gene is TRBJ1-1, the V gene TRBV4-2; TRBD1 agrees at 7 bases. The CDR3 extends over 15 amino acids. Trimming removed 0 bases from V and 1 base from J; junction bases left unmatched: 2. Germline values: CDR1 LGHNA, CDR2 YNFKEQ. This CDR3 is CASSQDAGGNTEAFF. In DNA form, the CDR3 reads TGTGCCAGCAGCCAAGATGCAGGGGGGAACACTGAAGCTTTCTTT.

This clone showed up just once. The chain joins TRBV27 to TRBJ2-7; D might be TRBD1 or TRBD2, each matching 5 bases. The V end was cut by 7 bases, the J end by 3 bases, with 13 bases between. Germline values: CDR1 MNHEY, CDR2 SMNVEV (reference sequence). The CDR3 sequence is 13 residues long. The CDR3 sequence: CASMGEGSYEQYF. In nucleotides, the CDR3 is TGTGCCAGCATGGGGGAAGGGAGCTACGAGCAGTACTTC.

The chain has TRBV7-2 and TRBJ2-1; TRBD2 agrees at 8 bases. Trimming took 0 bases from V and 7 from J; bases not matched to a gene: 2. Germline loops: CDR1 SGHTA, CDR2 FQGNSA. There are 14 residues in the CDR3. The chain's CDR3 is CASSLASGTNEQFF. The CDR3 DNA reads as TGTGCCAGCAGCTTAGCTAGCGGGACAAATGAGCAGTTCTTC. Full variable domain (missing parts from reference TRBV7-2 and TRBJ2-1): GAGVSQSPSNKVTEKGKDVELRCDPISGHTALYWYRQSLGQGLEFLIYFQGNSAPDKSGLPSDRFSAERTGGSVSTLTIQRTQQEDSAVYLCASSLASGTNEQFFGPGTRLTVL.

This clone was observed a handful of times. The chain combines TRBV7-9 with TRBJ2-2, with 12 bases lining up with TRBD2. This CDR3 contains 17 residues. Germline V CDR1 and CDR2: SEHNR, FQNEAQ (reference sequence). The trim removed 4 bases at V and 3 bases at J, leaving 6 bases unmatched. CDR3 sequence (DNA): TGTGCCAGCAGCTCCCGACGACTAGCGGGAGACACCGGGGAGCTGTTTTTT. Protein sequence: CASSSRRLAGDTGELFF.

The chain couples TRBV19 to TRBJ1-1; D gene ambiguous. The CDR3 is made up of 12 amino acids. V was clipped by 5 bases and J by 7 bases, with 11 bases between them. From germline, CDR1 is LNHDA and CDR2 SQIVND (reference sequence). CDR3 sequence: CASSSRRIEAFF. In DNA, the CDR3 is TGTGCCAGTAGTTCAAGACGGATTGAAGCTTTCTTT.

The rearrangement links TRBV19 to TRBJ2-7; 12 nucleotides align to TRBD2. Germline V CDR1 and CDR2: LNHDA, SQIVND (reference sequence). This CDR3 is built from 15 residues. Trimming took 8 bases from V and 5 from J; bases not matched to a gene: 10. CDR3 bases: TGTGCCAGTTCTGAGCTAGCGGGAGGGCGCCACGAGCAGTACTTC. Translating gives CASSELAGGRHEQYF.

The rearrangement links TRBV21-1 to TRBJ2-3; TRBD2 was called by the table and not checked on the DNA. TRBV21-1 is termed a pseudogene. The CDR3 contains 14 residues. The CDR3 nucleotides are TGTGCCAGCAGCAAAGAGGTGGAGGGGGATACGCAGTATTTT. It encodes CASSKEVEGDTQYF.

In its sample, this clone was seen a few times. This chain links TRBV28 with TRBJ2-7, with D possibly TRBD1 on 6 matching bases. In germline, CDR1 is MDHEN, CDR2 SYDVKM. Trimming pared 4 bases from V and 9 bases from J, leaving 19 bases between. CDR3 length equals 14 residues. CDR3 amino acids: CASSSTTGTPGQYF. CDR3 sequence (DNA): TGTGCCAGCAGTTCGACGACAGGCACCCCGGGGCAGTACTTC.

This chain uses TRBV27 with TRBJ1-4; D remains unclear. Germline lookup yields CDR1 MNHEY and CDR2 SMNVEV (reference sequence). V lost 3 bases and J 8 bases, leaving 10 bases between the germline ends. This CDR3 is built from 13 residues. CDR3 DNA: TGTGCCAGCAGTTTTCGATCGGGGGAAAAACTGTTTTTT. It specifies CASSFRSGEKLFF.

The chain links TRBV6-5 to TRBJ2-7; D remains ambiguous. Trimming cost V 6 bases and J 2 bases, with 8 bases left between them. The CDR3 totals 12 residues. From germline, CDR1 is MNHEY and CDR2 SVGAGI. The CDR3 nucleotides are TGTGCCAGCAGCCGCCCCCCCTACGAGCAGTACTTC. This sequence encodes CASSRPPYEQYF.

This clone has just a few counts. V is TRBV5-1 and J is TRBJ1-3; D uncertain. CDR1 is SGHRS, CDR2 YFSETQ, per germline. Trimming pared 0 bases from V and 0 bases from J, leaving 7 bases between. The CDR3 consists of 15 residues. CDR3 region: CASSLGSSSGNTIYF. CDR3 nucleotides: TGCGCCAGCAGCTTGGGCAGCAGCTCTGGAAACACCATATATTTT.

This clone was seen a few times. The chain combines TRBV14 with TRBJ2-4; D tentatively reads TRBD1 or TRBD2 (5 bases each). Trimming pared 0 bases from V and 0 bases from J, leaving 6 bases between. The CDR3 sequence is 15 residues long. Looked up from germline, CDR1 is SGHDN and CDR2 is FVKESK. The DNA of the CDR3 is TGTGCCAGCAGCCAAGATGGGGGAGCCAAAAACATTCAGTACTTC. This translates into CASSQDGGAKNIQYF.

The rearrangement links TRBV11-2 to TRBJ1-6, with D unresolved. Germline V gives CDR1 SGHAT, CDR2 FQNNGV. With 4 bases removed from V and 9 bases from J, the gap between germline ends came to 19 bases. The CDR3 is 16 residues long. The CDR3 nucleotides are TGTGCCAGCAGCTCCCAAGGTTTAAGCCCAATTTCACCCCTCCACTTT. Its translation: CASSSQGLSPISPLHF.

J is TRBJ2-7 and V is TRBV18; 10 bases are a match to TRBD1. This CDR3 is built from 15 residues. J was trimmed by 2 bases and V by 3 bases; bases with no gene match: 4. Looked up from germline, CDR1 is KGHSH and CDR2 is LQKENI. This CDR3 is CASSPRGQGAYEQYF. Here the CDR3 DNA reads TGTGCCAGCTCACCCCGCGGACAGGGGGCCTACGAGCAGTACTTC.

This chain joins TRBV13 and TRBJ1-1; TRBD1 matches 8 bases. V lost 0 bases and J lost 1; bases outside the gene matches: 4. There are 16 residues in the CDR3. Per germline, CDR1 PRHDT and CDR2 FYEKMQ (reference sequence). The CDR3 DNA follows: TGTGCCAGCAGCTTAGGAGGACAGGGTGGGAACACTGAAGCTTTCTTT. This codes for CASSLGGQGGNTEAFF.

This clone was seen a few times. This chain joins TRBV14 and TRBJ2-3, with D unclear. The CDR3 is 14 residues long. V lost 4 bases to trimming and J lost 2 bases, with 10 bases between them. Germline loops: CDR1 SGHDN, CDR2 FVKESK. The CDR3, as DNA: TGTGCCAGCAGCCGCCGTAGCCTCACAGATACGCAGTATTTT. Translation gives CASSRRSLTDTQYF.

The chain links TRBV9 to TRBJ2-5; 14 bases line up with TRBD2. CDR3 length: 16 residues. Trimming at V came to 2 bases and at J to 5 bases, leaving 5 bases not matched to a gene. Germline V gene data show CDR1 as SGDLS and CDR2 as YYNGEE. CDR3 DNA sequence: TGTGCCAGCAGCGTCCTCGGGACTAGCGGGAGTGAGACCCAGTACTTC. It is translated as CASSVLGTSGSETQYF.

This chain uses TRBV4-3 with TRBJ2-3; D not certain. This CDR3 region has 15 residues. Looked up from germline, CDR1 is LGHNA and CDR2 is YSLEER. V was trimmed by 3 bases and J by 1 base, leaving 11 bases between them. The CDR3 loop is CASSHISRGTDTQYF. CDR3 bases: TGCGCCAGCAGCCATATATCCCGGGGCACAGATACGCAGTATTTT.